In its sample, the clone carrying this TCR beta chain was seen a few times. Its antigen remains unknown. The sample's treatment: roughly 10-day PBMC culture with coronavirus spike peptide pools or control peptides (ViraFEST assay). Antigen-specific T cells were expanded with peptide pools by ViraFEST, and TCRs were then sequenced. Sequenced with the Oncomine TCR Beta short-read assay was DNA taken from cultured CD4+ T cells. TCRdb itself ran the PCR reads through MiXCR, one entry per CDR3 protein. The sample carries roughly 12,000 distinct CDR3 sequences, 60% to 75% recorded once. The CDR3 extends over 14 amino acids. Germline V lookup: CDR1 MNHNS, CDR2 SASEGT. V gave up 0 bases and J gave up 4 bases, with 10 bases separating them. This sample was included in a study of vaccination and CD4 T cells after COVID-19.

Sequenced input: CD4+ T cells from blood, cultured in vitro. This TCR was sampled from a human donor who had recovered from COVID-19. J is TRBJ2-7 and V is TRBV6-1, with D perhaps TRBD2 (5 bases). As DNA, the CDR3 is TGTGCCAGCAGTGAAGCGGGAGCCGCATACGAGCAGTACTTC. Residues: CASSEAGAAYEQYF.